This record looks at one TCR beta chain sequence and its context. The target antigen is unknown. Sequencing was performed with immunoSEQ multiplex PCR; in TCRdb, only in-frame clones are kept and a portion is missing. The sample holds about 45,000 clones, roughly 90% seen once. The entry originates in a study of OX40 agonist ivuxolimab in advanced cancers. Study results and limitations: Blood T cells, both CD4+ and CD8+, expanded clonally by week 6 at 0.1 to 3.0 mg/kg.

The source is an adult with an advanced solid tumor such as melanoma, head and neck, liver or kidney cancer. Sequenced material: CD4+ or CD8+ T cells sorted from blood, taken in a trial of the OX40 agonist ivuxolimab.

CDR3 nucleotides: TGTGCCAGCAGCCTCCTTGGAAGCGGGATTCGGTTCTTC. It translates to CASSLLGSGIRFF. The gene calls are TRBV5-8 and TRBJ2-1; TRBD2 agrees at 7 bases. Unmatched junction bases numbered 13, after V lost 4 bases and J lost 15 bases. CDR1 SGHTS and CDR2 YDEGEE come from the germline V gene. CDR3 length: 13 amino acids. The variable domain in full, completed from reference TRBV5-8 and TRBJ2-1, reads EAGVTQSPTHLIKTRGQQATLRCSPISGHTSVYWYQQALGLGLQFLLWYDEGEERNRGNFPPRFSGRQFPNYSSELNVNALELEDSALYLCASSLLGSGIRFFGPGTRLTVL.